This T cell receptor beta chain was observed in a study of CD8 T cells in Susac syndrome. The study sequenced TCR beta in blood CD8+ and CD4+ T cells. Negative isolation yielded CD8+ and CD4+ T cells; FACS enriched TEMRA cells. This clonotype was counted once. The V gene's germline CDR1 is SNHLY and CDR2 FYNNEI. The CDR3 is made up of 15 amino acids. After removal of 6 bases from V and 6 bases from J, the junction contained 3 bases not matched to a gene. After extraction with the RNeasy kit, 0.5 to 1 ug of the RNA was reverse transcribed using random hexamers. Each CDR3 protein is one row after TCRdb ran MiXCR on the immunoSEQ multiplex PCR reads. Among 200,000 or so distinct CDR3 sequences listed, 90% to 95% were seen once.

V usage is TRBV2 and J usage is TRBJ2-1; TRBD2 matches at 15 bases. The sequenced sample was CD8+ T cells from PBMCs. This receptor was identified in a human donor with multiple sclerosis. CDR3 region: CASRMGLAGGNEQFF. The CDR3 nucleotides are TGTGCCAGCAGGATGGGACTAGCGGGAGGCAATGAGCAGTTCTTC.